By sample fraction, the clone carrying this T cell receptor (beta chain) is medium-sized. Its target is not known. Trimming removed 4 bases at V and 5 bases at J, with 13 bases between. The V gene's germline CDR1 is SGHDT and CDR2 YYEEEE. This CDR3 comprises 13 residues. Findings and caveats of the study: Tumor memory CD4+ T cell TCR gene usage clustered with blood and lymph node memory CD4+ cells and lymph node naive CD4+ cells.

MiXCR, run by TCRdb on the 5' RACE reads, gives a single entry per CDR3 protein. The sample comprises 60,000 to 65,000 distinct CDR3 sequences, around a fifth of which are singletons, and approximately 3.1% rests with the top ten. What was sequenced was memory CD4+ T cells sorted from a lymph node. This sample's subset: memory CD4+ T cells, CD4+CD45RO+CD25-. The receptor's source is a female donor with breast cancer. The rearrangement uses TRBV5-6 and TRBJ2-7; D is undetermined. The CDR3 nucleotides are TGTGCCAGCAGCCCGGCCGGCCTCAACGAGCAGTACTTC. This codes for CASSPAGLNEQYF.